This passage covers 20 T cell receptor beta chains from one sample sequenced in a study of blood T cell repertoires in COVID-19. Libraries were prepared by immunoSEQ multiplex PCR; TCRdb keeps only in-frame clonotypes and omits some of them. In the table there are 83,000 or so clones, approximately 86% of which are singletons. Material for sequencing was peripheral blood. These receptors all stem from an elderly man with active or convalescent COVID-19.

The chain employs TRBV5-6 and TRBJ2-5, with a possible D match to TRBD1 (5 bases). The germline gives CDR1 SGHDT, CDR2 YYEEEE. The CDR3 covers 13 residues. Trimming took 3 bases from V and 2 from J, leaving 8 bases between them. CDR3 sequence (DNA): TGTGCCAGCAGCTCAGGGTTTCAAGAGACCCAGTACTTC. It encodes CASSSGFQETQYF.

The chain carries TRBV7-9 and TRBJ1-2, with 9 bases identical to TRBD1. The ends lost 6 bases at V and 10 bases at J; junction bases unmatched: 9. The V gene's germline CDR1 is SEHNR and CDR2 FQNEAQ (reference sequence). This CDR3 spans 13 amino acids. As DNA, the CDR3 is TGTGCCAGCAGTCTTGGGACAGGGAGGGACTACACCTTC. Amino acid sequence: CASSLGTGRDYTF.

This rearrangement joins TRBV18 to TRBJ2-2; D perhaps matches TRBD1 (5 bases). The germline CDR1 and CDR2 sequences are KGHSH and LQKENI. Trimming removed 2 bases from V and 4 bases from J, with 11 bases in between. The CDR3 is 15 residues long. The CDR3 DNA reads TGTGCCAGCTCACCAAATCAGGGTGGCACCGGGGAGCTGTTTTTT. Amino acid sequence: CASSPNQGGTGELFF.

This clone occurred once. The CDR3 sequence: CATRTSGGAADTQYF. The DNA of the CDR3 is TGCGCCACCCGGACTAGCGGGGGGGCTGCAGATACGCAGTATTTT. The gene calls are TRBV10-2 and TRBJ2-3; 15 bases fit TRBD2. CDR1 is WSHSY and CDR2 is SAAADI in the germline V gene. Trimming cost V 10 bases and J 4 bases; bases outside gene matches: 6. This CDR3 has 15 amino acids.

The chain carries TRBV18 and TRBJ2-1, with 9 bases that match TRBD2. Germline V gives CDR1 KGHSH, CDR2 LQKENI. The CDR3 contains 17 residues. After removal of 1 base from V and 4 bases from J, the junction contained 8 bases not matched to a gene. Here the CDR3 DNA reads TGTGCCAGCTCACCACAGGCTAGCGGGAACCTATACAATGAGCAGTTCTTC. Protein: CASSPQASGNLYNEQFF.

The rearrangement uses TRBV6-5 and TRBJ2-1, with a possible D match to TRBD2 (5 bases). Germline V gives CDR1 MNHEY, CDR2 SVGAGI. V shed 4 bases and J shed 10 bases, with 11 bases lying between them. This CDR3 comprises 12 residues. CDR3 in amino acids: CASSLGRGEQFF. The CDR3 coding sequence is TGTGCCAGCAGTTTAGGACGGGGAGAGCAGTTCTTC.

This clone appeared a single time. The chain employs TRBV11-3 and TRBJ1-4; the D is unclear. This CDR3 has 16 amino acids. Trimming took off 1 base at V and 0 bases at J, with 9 bases between the two ends. Germline lookup yields CDR1 SGHNT and CDR2 YENEEA. CDR3 region: CASSLGHTATNEKLFF. The CDR3 coding sequence is TGTGCCAGCAGCTTAGGACATACTGCAACTAATGAAAAACTGTTTTTT.

This clone has only a few counts. J is TRBJ2-6 and V is TRBV6-5, with 7 bases matching TRBD2. The CDR3 consists of 13 residues. Losses at the gene ends were 8 bases for V and 2 bases for J; bases not matched to a gene: 0. Germline CDR1 is MNHEY and CDR2 is SVGAGI. CDR3 protein: CASRGAGANVLTF. The CDR3 bases are TGTGCCAGCCGGGGGGCTGGGGCCAACGTCCTGACTTTC.

The CDR3 is CASSFHRQGFGYTF. In DNA, the CDR3 is TGTGCCAGCAGTTTCCACCGACAGGGATTTGGCTACACCTTC. The rearrangement joins TRBV6-2 or TRBV6-3 to TRBJ1-2, with 7 bases that match TRBD1. Losses at the gene ends were 4 bases for V and 7 bases for J; bases not matched to a gene: 9. The CDR3 totals 14 residues. Germline V lookup: CDR1 MNHEY, CDR2 SVGEGT.

The V call is TRBV28, the J call TRBJ2-4, with 7 bases identical to TRBD2. V was pared by 8 bases and J by 1 base, with 8 bases of the junction left unmatched. Germline CDR1 is MDHEN and CDR2 is SYDVKM. The CDR3 is made up of 15 amino acids. The CDR3 sequence is CASGGREVAKNIQYF. DNA for the CDR3: TGTGCCAGCGGCGGGAGAGAGGTTGCCAAAAACATTCAGTACTTC.

This clone came up a few times. The genes are TRBV2 and TRBJ1-1; D is possibly TRBD1 (5 bases). Trimming stripped 8 bases from V and 3 bases from J, with 19 bases between. The germline gives CDR1 SNHLY, CDR2 FYNNEI. There are 15 residues in the CDR3. CDR3 sequence (DNA): TGTGCCAGCCTGTGGGCCGGGGGAGTGGACACTGAAGCTTTCTTT. The encoded protein is CASLWAGGVDTEAFF. Filled out from reference TRBV2 and TRBJ1-1, the complete variable domain reads EPEVTQTPSHQVTQMGQEVILRCVPISNHLYFYWYRQILGQKVEFLVSFYNNEISEKSEIFDDQFSVERPDGSNFTLKIRSTKLEDSAMYFCASLWAGGVDTEAFFGQGTRLTVV.

The chain employs TRBV19 and TRBJ1-5, with a possible D match to TRBD1 (6 bases). The CDR3 runs to 14 residues. In germline, CDR1 is LNHDA, CDR2 SQIVND (reference sequence). The V end was cut by 5 bases, the J end by 6 bases, with 14 bases between. The CDR3 sequence: CASSQTGWSQPQHF. The CDR3 DNA sequence: TGTGCCAGTAGTCAGACAGGTTGGAGTCAGCCCCAGCATTTT.

The V gene is TRBV7-9, the J gene TRBJ1-5; TRBD1 is a possible D gene (5 bases). V lost 0 bases, J lost 6 bases, and 6 bases lay in between. The CDR3 has 13 amino acids. Germline V CDR1 and CDR2: SEHNR, FQNEAQ (reference sequence). The CDR3 DNA reads TGTGCCAGCAGCTTAGCTCAGGGTCAGCCCCAGCATTTT. Translating gives CASSLAQGQPQHF. Full variable domain (outside the CDR3, taken from reference TRBV7-9 and TRBJ1-5): DTGVSQNPRHKITKRGQNVTFRCDPISEHNRLYWYRQTLGQGPEFLTYFQNEAQLEKSRLLSDRFSAERPKGSFSTLEIQRTEQGDSAMYLCASSLAQGQPQHFGDGTRLSIL.

The chain couples TRBV27 to TRBJ2-1, with a weak D call TRBD1 (6 bases). The V and J ends lost 6 bases and 0 bases respectively, with 15 bases between them. Germline CDR1 MNHEY, CDR2 SMNVEV (reference sequence). The CDR3 is 16 amino acids. CDR3 DNA: TGTGCCAGCAGCCCCTCCGGGACACACTCCTACAATGAGCAGTTCTTC. Residues: CASSPSGTHSYNEQFF.

The chain has TRBV28 and TRBJ2-3; D remains ambiguous. CDR3 length: 14 residues. Looked up from germline, CDR1 is MDHEN and CDR2 is SYDVKM. Trimming pared 6 bases from V and 2 bases from J, leaving 12 bases between. The CDR3 region is CASRTRLTTDTQYF. The CDR3, as DNA: TGTGCCAGCAGGACAAGGCTTACCACAGATACGCAGTATTTT.

The CDR3 sequence is CANLDRLKVSYEQYV. The CDR3 region has the DNA TGTGCCAACCTCGACAGGTTAAAAGTTTCCTACGAGCAGTACGTC. The J gene is TRBJ2-7, the V gene TRBV6-4; the D gene is possibly TRBD1 (6 bases). Trimming pared 10 bases from V and 1 base from J, leaving 20 bases between. The CDR3 runs 15 residues. From germline, CDR1 is MRHNA and CDR2 SNTAGT.

V gene TRBV28 combines with J gene TRBJ1-2; unclear D gene. Deletions cut 5 bases from V and 8 bases from J, with 12 bases between. This CDR3 spans 12 amino acids. Germline V lookup: CDR1 MDHEN, CDR2 SYDVKM. CDR3 residues: CASSPLRAGYTF. The DNA for the CDR3 is TGTGCCAGCAGTCCGCTGCGGGCCGGCTACACCTTC.

This chain joins TRBV12-3 or TRBV12-4 and TRBJ2-7, with 7 bases matching TRBD1. This CDR3 is 13 amino acids long. V dropped 6 bases and J dropped 7; count of bases not matched to a gene: 9. Here the CDR3 reads CASSHGQVDEQYV. The CDR3 nucleotides read TGTGCCAGCAGCCACGGACAGGTCGATGAGCAGTACGTC.

The chain employs TRBV7-6 and TRBJ2-1, with D possibly TRBD2 on 6 matching bases. This CDR3 comprises 16 residues. Germline lookup yields CDR1 SGHVS and CDR2 FNYEAQ. V was trimmed by 3 bases and J by 5 bases, leaving 17 bases between them. The CDR3 loop is CASSFIGTGANNEQFF. The CDR3 region has the DNA TGTGCCAGCAGCTTTATTGGAACGGGAGCCAACAATGAGCAGTTCTTC.

The CDR3 sequence: CASSYPQDNEKLFF. CDR3 nucleotide sequence: TGTGCCAGCAGTTACCCCCAGGATAATGAAAAACTGTTTTTT. The chain links TRBV6-6 to TRBJ1-4; D remains ambiguous. This CDR3 comprises 14 residues. Germline V gives CDR1 MNHNY, CDR2 SVGAGI (reference sequence). Trimming shortened V by 2 bases and J by 4 bases, and 8 bases separated the two germline ends.